This T cell receptor beta chain was retrieved from a study of blood T cell repertoires in COVID-19. Whole-study context: Samples came from the United States, Italy and Spain, spanning acute and convalescent COVID-19. From T cells, B-cell-depleted T cells, or PBMCs came the material, which was cDNA or gDNA.

Original handling: It was from reference gene primer amplification that nucleated cell counts were estimated. Clones were sequenced by immunoSEQ multiplex PCR, and TCRdb holds only the in-frame ones, with some missing. That table gives V, J and clone size, and the DNA gave D and trimming. The data hold under 250,000 clones, with roughly 85% observed a single time. While infection was still active, Seattle patients were enrolled and then followed longitudinally. The sample taken for sequencing was peripheral blood. This TCR derives from a woman aged 70 to 79 with COVID-19, enrolled during active disease.

In DNA form, the CDR3 reads TGTGCCAGCAGTTACTGGGACAATGGCTACACCTTC. Translating gives CASSYWDNGYTF. This chain uses TRBV6-2 or TRBV6-3 with TRBJ1-2, with a weak D call TRBD1 (6 bases). This CDR3 contains 12 residues. From germline, CDR1 is MNHEY and CDR2 SVGEGT. V lost 1 base to trimming and J lost 6 bases, with 6 bases between them.